This entry lists 12 T cell receptor beta chains sequenced from one sample in a study of blood T cells in healthy people across ages. Primed by a sample-barcoded 5' primer and a J-beta primer mix, a second PCR proceeded for 7 to 11 cycles. TCRdb processed the 5' RACE reads anew with MiXCR; each CDR3 protein has one entry. The table has hundreds of thousands of distinct CDR3 sequences, roughly 31% seen once. Sequencing input: blood. These receptors were taken from a woman aged 80 or over in good health.

This chain links TRBV5-5 with TRBJ2-3; D may be TRBD1 (5 bases). The CDR3 loop spans 16 amino acids. The germline V gene encodes CDR1 SGHKS and CDR2 YYEKEE (reference sequence). Deletions cut 5 bases from V and 0 bases from J, with 16 bases between. This chain's CDR3 is CASSRLGAGSTDTQYF. In DNA, the CDR3 is TGTGCCAGCAGTCGGCTAGGGGCAGGGAGCACAGATACGCAGTATTTT.

This clonotype came up many times. V is TRBV3-1 and J is TRBJ2-7; TRBD1 matches at 8 bases. After removal of 0 bases from V and 5 bases from J, the junction contained 12 bases not matched to a gene. The CDR3 consists of 17 residues. CDR1 is LGHDT and CDR2 is YNNKEL in the germline V gene (reference sequence). DNA for the CDR3: TGTGCCAGCAGCCAAGAACAGGGGGTTGGCGGGCCCAACGAGCAGTACTTC. Its translation is CASSQEQGVGGPNEQYF.

This clonotype was recorded at least ten times. This chain links TRBV4-2 with TRBJ1-2; no clear D gene. From germline, CDR1 is LGHNA and CDR2 YNFKEQ. This CDR3 has 15 residues. V gave up 0 bases and J gave up 6 bases, with 14 bases separating them. The CDR3 sequence: CASSQDRNPRDGYTF. The CDR3 DNA is TGTGCCAGCAGCCAAGATAGGAACCCGAGGGATGGCTACACCTTC.

This clonotype has a count of ten or more. The chain recombines TRBV4-2 with TRBJ2-3; the D gene is possibly TRBD1 (6 bases). This CDR3 has 15 amino acids. Germline V CDR1 and CDR2: LGHNA, YNFKEQ. Trimming took 2 bases from V and 3 from J, leaving 12 bases between them. The chain's CDR3 is CASSQSGGLTDTQYF. The CDR3 bases are TGTGCCAGCAGCCAATCTGGGGGCTTAACAGATACGCAGTATTTT.

V usage is TRBV6-5 and J usage is TRBJ1-1, with unresolved D. Trimming removed 4 bases from V and 4 bases from J, with 22 bases in between. Germline values: CDR1 MNHEY, CDR2 SVGAGI. The CDR3 has 17 amino acids. The CDR3 sequence is CASSSQIAYGVGTEAFF. Here the CDR3 DNA reads TGTGCCAGCAGTTCCCAAATAGCCTACGGGGTGGGCACTGAAGCTTTCTTT.

Details on this clonotype: One base away lies a much larger clone, so this may be a sequencing read error. The CDR3 here is CAGSYSTPASTGVTGELFF. The CDR3, as DNA: TGTGCCGGCAGTTACTCGACCCCCGCTAGTACAGGGGTCACCGGGGAGCTGTTTTTT. The V call is TRBV6-2 or TRBV6-3, the J call TRBJ2-2; 7 bases map to TRBD1. Germline-derived CDR1 and CDR2 are MNHEY and SVGEGT. The CDR3 runs 19 residues.

This clonotype was seen ten or more times. The gene calls are TRBV7-9 and TRBJ2-7, with 12 nucleotides matching TRBD2. The CDR3 is 14 amino acids. J was trimmed by 7 bases and V by 5 bases; bases with no gene match: 6. The germline gives CDR1 SEHNR, CDR2 FQNEAQ (reference sequence). CDR3 protein: CASSASGGAQEQYF. The CDR3 coding sequence is TGTGCCAGCAGCGCTAGCGGGGGGGCCCAAGAGCAGTACTTC.

This chain links TRBV5-6 with TRBJ1-1; no reliable D call. Germline V gives CDR1 SGHDT, CDR2 YYEEEE. Trimming removed 4 bases at V and 1 base at J, with 14 bases between. The CDR3 length is 15 residues. CDR3: CASSPDVGRNTEAFF. CDR3 DNA: TGTGCCAGCAGCCCGGACGTGGGCAGGAACACTGAAGCTTTCTTT.

V usage is TRBV20-1 and J usage is TRBJ2-5; D is possibly TRBD1 (6 bases). Trimming removed 1 base at V and 11 bases at J, with 20 bases between. From germline, CDR1 is DFQATT and CDR2 SNEGSKA (reference sequence). This CDR3 is 14 amino acids long. The CDR3 here is CSARGLLGTGQQYF. CDR3 coding DNA: TGCAGTGCTAGAGGATTGTTGGGCACAGGGCAGCAGTACTTC.

CDR3: CASSKTASSGNTIYF. The CDR3, as DNA: TGTGCCAGCAGCAAAACAGCGAGCTCTGGAAACACCATATATTTT. The rearrangement joins TRBV21-1 to TRBJ1-3. TRBV21-1 has pseudogene status. The CDR3 covers 15 residues.

As regards this clonotype: A much larger clone differs from this one at a single base, so this may be a read error. V is TRBV4-1 and J is TRBJ2-7, with a weak D call TRBD2 (7 bases). The CDR3 sequence is 16 residues long. The V end lost 0 bases, the J end lost 0 bases, and 12 bases lay between the germline ends. Germline V lookup: CDR1 MGHRA, CDR2 YSYEKL. Here the CDR3 DNA reads TGCGCCAGCAGCCAAGATCGGGGGGCGGACTCCTACGAGCAGTACTTC. Protein: CASSQDRGADSYEQYF.

This clonotype was picked up a small number of times. V and J are TRBV27 and TRBJ1-4, with 10 bases lining up with TRBD1. The CDR3 has 13 residues. Germline lookup yields CDR1 MNHEY and CDR2 SMNVEV (reference sequence). The V segment lost 7 bases and the J segment 8 bases; nucleotides outside the gene matches: 4. Here the CDR3 reads CASTPGQGEKLFF. In DNA form, the CDR3 reads TGTGCCAGCACCCCGGGACAGGGGGAAAAACTGTTTTTT.